The 20 T cell receptor beta chains given below trace back to one sample, sequenced in a study of T cells in Graves' hyperthyroidism and ophthalmopathy. Amplification of TCR beta CDR3 regions was performed using RNA transcripts as template. The TCR CDR3 first-round RT-PCR relied on the HTBI primer set. One entry per CDR3 protein results from TCRdb running MiXCR on the multiplex PCR reads. Of over 700,000 distinct CDR3 sequences listed, about 19% are singletons. The sample consisted of blood. These receptors originate from a woman aged 45-65 years with Graves' hyperthyroidism that later progressed to Graves' ophthalmopathy.

The sample holds many counts of this clonotype. V is TRBV2 and J is TRBJ1-1; no definite D call. CDR1 and CDR2 from the germline V gene are SNHLY and FYNNEI. V lost 3 bases to trimming and J lost 0 bases, with 5 bases between them. The CDR3 is made up of 13 amino acids. The CDR3 sequence: CASSEPLNTEAFF. The CDR3, as DNA: TGTGCCAGCAGTGAGCCTTTGAACACTGAAGCTTTCTTT.

This chain links TRBV2 with TRBJ2-4, with D hard to call. Germline V gene lookup returns CDR1 SNHLY and CDR2 FYNNEI. The CDR3 runs 15 residues. V was cut by 4 bases and J by 5 bases, with 15 bases left in between. The CDR3 DNA reads as TGTGCCAGCAGTGTGGCTCCCTTAGGTGAAAACATTCAGTACTTC. Its protein product is CASSVAPLGENIQYF.

As for this clonotype: A much larger clone differs from this one at a single base, so this may be a read error. The chain couples TRBV6-6 to TRBJ2-3; D unclear. V dropped 0 bases and J dropped 0 bases, with 7 bases sitting between them. This CDR3 spans 15 amino acids. Germline-derived CDR1 and CDR2 are MNHNY and SVGAGI (reference sequence). As DNA, the CDR3 is TGTGCCAGCAGTTACTCGCTCACGAGCACAGATACGCAGTATTTT. Translation gives CASSYSLTSTDTQYF.

The chain carries TRBV12-3 or TRBV12-4 and TRBJ2-2, with D possibly being TRBD1 (5 bases). V shed 6 bases and J shed 7 bases, with 12 bases lying between them. The CDR3 is 13 amino acids. The CDR3 sequence: CASSPDQGGELFF. Here the CDR3 DNA reads TGTGCCAGCAGCCCCGACCAGGGCGGGGAGCTGTTTTTT.

This clonotype showed up many times. The chain recombines TRBV5-1 with TRBJ2-7, with D possibly matching TRBD1 (5 bases). Germline-derived CDR1 and CDR2 are SGHRS and YFSETQ. With 2 bases removed from V and 1 base from J, the gap between germline ends came to 10 bases. The CDR3 runs to 14 residues. CDR3 coding DNA: TGCGCCAGCAGCTTCCAGACAGCTTCCTACGAGCAGTACTTC. This codes for CASSFQTASYEQYF.

V gene TRBV29-1 combines with J gene TRBJ1-1; no firm D call. The CDR3 covers 13 residues. The germline gives CDR1 SQVTM, CDR2 ANQGSEA. Deletions cut 5 bases from V and 3 bases from J, with 13 bases between. The CDR3 sequence is CSVTGFADTEAFF. The CDR3 DNA is TGCAGCGTTACGGGGTTTGCTGACACTGAAGCTTTCTTT.

This clonotype has only a few counts. V is TRBV15 and J is TRBJ1-1; weak D call: TRBD1 (6 bases). Germline CDR1 and CDR2: LNHNV and YYDKDF (reference sequence). V dropped 0 bases and J dropped 4 bases, with 12 bases sitting between them. The CDR3 is made up of 15 amino acids. CDR3 region: CATSRDRGAATEAFF. Written as DNA, the CDR3 is TGTGCCACCAGCAGAGACAGGGGAGCGGCCACTGAAGCTTTCTTT.

This clonotype was seen repeatedly, ten times or more. The chain recombines TRBV30 with TRBJ2-1, with a weak D call TRBD2 (6 bases). Germline V CDR1 and CDR2: GTSNPN, SVGIG (reference sequence). Trimming removed 0 bases from V and 7 bases from J, with 7 bases in between. The CDR3 sequence is 12 residues long. The CDR3 spells CAWSVLANEQFF. The CDR3 DNA sequence: TGTGCCTGGAGTGTTCTAGCGAATGAGCAGTTCTTC.

This clonotype was seen repeatedly, ten times or more. V and J are TRBV30 and TRBJ1-4; unclear D gene. The V end was cut by 1 base, the J end by 8 bases, with 11 bases between. Germline CDR1 is GTSNPN and CDR2 is SVGIG (reference sequence). The CDR3 contains 13 residues. The CDR3 region is CAWSGAVEEKLFF. The CDR3 DNA follows: TGTGCCTGGAGTGGAGCTGTAGAAGAAAAACTGTTTTTT.

This CDR3 is CASNPDRVHGYTF. For the CDR3, the DNA is TGTGCCAGCAATCCGGACAGGGTACATGGCTACACCTTC. The chain recombines TRBV6-1 with TRBJ1-2; 8 nucleotides line up with TRBD1. Per the germline V gene, CDR1 is MNHNS and CDR2 is SASEGT. The CDR3 is 13 residues long. The ends lost 7 bases at V and 6 bases at J; junction bases unmatched: 7.

The genes are TRBV5-1 and TRBJ2-4, with D possibly matching TRBD1 (5 bases). With 3 bases removed from V and 9 bases from J, the gap between germline ends came to 10 bases. The germline CDR1 and CDR2 sequences are SGHRS and YFSETQ. The CDR3 runs 12 residues. Here the CDR3 DNA reads TGCGCCAGCAGCTCGACAGTAGGCATTCAGTACTTC. Amino acids: CASSSTVGIQYF.

This clonotype was seen at least ten times. The chain joins TRBV30 to TRBJ2-7; the match to TRBD1 covers 8 bases. Trimming at V came to 2 bases and at J to 7 bases, leaving 10 bases not matched to a gene. In germline, CDR1 is GTSNPN, CDR2 SVGIG (reference sequence). The CDR3 contains 14 residues. The CDR3 loop reads CAWSPDRANEEQYF. For the CDR3, the DNA is TGTGCCTGGAGTCCGGACAGGGCAAACGAAGAGCAGTACTTC.

In its sample, this clonotype was seen many times. This sequence joins TRBV6-1 and TRBJ1-2; 12 bases agree with TRBD1. The CDR3 spans 13 residues. J was trimmed by 4 bases and V by 8 bases; bases with no gene match: 2. Germline V gene sequence: CDR1 MNHNS, CDR2 SASEGT. The CDR3 DNA sequence: TGTGCCAGCGGGGACAGGGGGCTCTATGGCTACACCTTC. Translated, it gives CASGDRGLYGYTF.

This clonotype was observed a single time. This may be a read error, as it is one base from a much larger clone. This CDR3 fails to terminate in the conserved phenylalanine or tryptophan, so it likely reflects a read error. The chain joins TRBV7-3 to TRBJ2-1; the match to TRBD2 covers 8 bases. This CDR3 contains 14 residues. In germline, CDR1 is SGHTA, CDR2 FQGTGA. V shed 3 bases and J 4 bases; nucleotides not matched to a gene: 2. CDR3 amino acids: CASSFGGEYNEQFL. DNA for the CDR3: TGTGCCAGCAGCTTCGGGGGGGAGTACAATGAGCAGTTCCTC.

This clonotype was found many times. J is TRBJ1-1 and V is TRBV9; D perhaps matches TRBD1 (5 bases). The V and J ends lost 4 bases and 0 bases respectively, with 13 bases between them. The length of the CDR3 is 15 residues. Germline CDR1 and CDR2: SGDLS and YYNGEE. The CDR3 sequence is CASSFGGFMNTEAFF. The CDR3 region has the DNA TGTGCCAGCAGCTTTGGGGGTTTCATGAACACTGAAGCTTTCTTT.

This clonotype was seen more than once but under ten times. The CDR3 DNA is TGTGCCAGCAGTATACAGGCCCGCTTTGACACCGGGGAGCTGTTTTTT. The encoded protein is CASSIQARFDTGELFF. The rearrangement joins TRBV27 to TRBJ2-2, with D possibly matching TRBD1 (5 bases). The ends were cut back, 5 bases at V and 3 bases at J, with 16 bases in the middle. This CDR3 is built from 16 residues. Germline values: CDR1 MNHEY, CDR2 SMNVEV (reference sequence).

The V gene is TRBV5-5, the J gene TRBJ1-2; weak D call: TRBD1 (6 bases). V lost 4 bases and J 3 bases, leaving 13 bases between the germline ends. The CDR3 spans 14 residues. Germline loops: CDR1 SGHKS, CDR2 YYEKEE (reference sequence). Here the CDR3 DNA reads TGTGCCAGCAGCCCTACGGGGGCTCACTATGGCTACACCTTC. This encodes CASSPTGAHYGYTF.

This clonotype appeared a few times. The chain uses TRBV20-1 and TRBJ2-3; TRBD1 agrees at 9 bases. Germline V gene lookup returns CDR1 DFQATT and CDR2 SNEGSKA (reference sequence). V shed 3 bases, J shed 4 bases, and the junction held 11 bases outside the gene matches. The CDR3 sequence is 16 residues long. CDR3 sequence reads: CSASGTGLGWADTQYF. In nucleotides, the CDR3 is TGCAGTGCTAGTGGGACAGGGTTAGGGTGGGCAGATACGCAGTATTTT.

Remarks on this clonotype: Sequence at one end of the junction differs from germline and may be a read error. The chain combines TRBV2 with TRBJ1-1; perhaps TRBD1 as D (6 bases). The CDR3 extends over 14 amino acids. Germline CDR1 and CDR2: SNHLY and FYNNEI. CDR3 amino acids: CARSGWGANTEAPF. The CDR3 DNA reads as TGTGCCAGGAGCGGTTGGGGGGCGAACACTGAAGCTCCCTTT.

This chain uses TRBV18 with TRBJ2-3, with 8 bases matching TRBD1. V shed 5 bases and J 4 bases; nucleotides not matched to a gene: 8. This CDR3 comprises 15 residues. Germline V CDR1 and CDR2: KGHSH, LQKENI. The CDR3 is CASSKLTGAADTQYF. CDR3 sequence (DNA): TGTGCCAGCTCAAAATTGACAGGGGCGGCAGATACGCAGTATTTT.